Listed below are T cell receptor beta chains from one sample, sequenced in a study of T cell repertoires in aging, cancer and after chemotherapy. Each CDR3 protein gets one entry after TCRdb re-called the multiplex PCR reads with MiXCR. The sample shows under 6,000 distinct CDR3 sequences, roughly 19% of them seen only once. The sequencing input was blood. These receptors were obtained from a human donor in good health. The donor label of this sample is uncertain. The CDR3 runs from the conserved cysteine through the conserved F or W. Each record gives: clone size, J gene, V gene, CDR3 length, D gene, CDR3 protein, CDR3 DNA. The D gene is left open where the match is weak. The size entry is marked missing in some rows and otherwise reads once, few, many or a size class.

- | TRBJ1-4 | TRBV7-9 | 15 | - | CASSLDRVVGEKLFF | TGTGCCAGCAGCTTAGACAGGGTTGTAGGCGAAAAACTGTTTTTT
medium-sized | TRBJ2-5 | TRBV5-4 | 14 | - | CASRRYADQETQYF | TGTGCCAGCAGACGTTATGCAGACCAAGAGACCCAGTACTTC
medium-sized | TRBJ2-1 | TRBV6-4 | 13 | TRBD1 | CASSDRGHNEQFF | TGTGCCAGCAGTGACAGGGGGCACAATGAGCAGTTCTTC
medium-sized | TRBJ2-6 | TRBV4-2 | 17 | - | CASSQSGSSSGANVLTF | TGTGCCAGCAGCCAGAGCGGGTCGTCCTCTGGGGCCAACGTCCTGACTTTC
many | TRBJ1-6 | TRBV7-9 | 17 | - | CASSLDTETGDNSPLHF | TGTGCCAGCAGCTTAGACACCGAGACAGGAGATAATTCACCCCTCCACTTT
medium-sized | TRBJ2-2 | TRBV30 | 14 | TRBD2 | CAWSVGLEPGELFF | TGTGCCTGGAGTGTGGGACTAGAGCCCGGGGAGCTGTTTTTT
medium-sized | TRBJ1-4 | TRBV18 | 18 | - | CASSPQTLLLTTNEKLFF | TGTGCCAGCTCACCACAAACCCTGCTCCTCACAACTAATGAAAAACTGTTTTTT
- | TRBJ2-2 | TRBV12-3/TRBV12-4 | 15 | - | CASSLQLRLGGELFF | TGTGCCAGCAGCCTCCAACTAAGGCTGGGTGGGGAGCTGTTTTTT
- | TRBJ2-5 | TRBV20-1 | 14 | TRBD2 | CSARTGGYQETQYF | TGCAGTGCTAGAACGGGGGGATACCAAGAGACCCAGTACTTC
medium-sized | TRBJ2-6 | TRBV5-6 | 19 | - | CASSISRLFPLSGANVLTF | TGTGCCAGCAGCATAAGCAGGCTGTTTCCCCTATCTGGGGCCAACGTCCTGACTTTC